Following are 30 T cell receptor beta chains from one sample sequenced in a study of HIV-infected patients and healthy controls. TCRdb processed the 5' RACE reads anew with MiXCR; each CDR3 protein has one entry. The sample shows around 18,000 distinct CDR3 sequences, about 15% of them seen only once. The material sequenced was CD8+ T cells from blood. The receptors were sampled from a human donor in good health.

The table lists this clonotype with many counts. The J gene is TRBJ2-5, the V gene TRBV7-3; no reliable D call. V was pared by 1 base and J by 2 bases, with 8 bases between. The CDR3 loop spans 14 amino acids. From germline, CDR1 is SGHTA and CDR2 FQGTGA. As DNA, the CDR3 is TGTGCCAGCAGCTTAATGGCTGGACAAGAGACCCAGTACTTC. Its protein product is CASSLMAGQETQYF.

V is TRBV11-2 and J is TRBJ1-3; D gene unclear. The germline V gene has CDR1 SGHAT and CDR2 FQNNGV. The CDR3 runs to 17 residues. The V end lost 5 bases, the J end lost 1 base, and 18 bases lay between the germline ends. The CDR3 nucleotides are TGTGCCAGCAGCCGATTTGGAGGTTTTGGGTCTGGAAACACCATATATTTT. Amino acid sequence: CASSRFGGFGSGNTIYF. The variable domain in full, completed from reference TRBV11-2 and TRBJ1-3, reads EAGVAQSPRYKIIEKRQSVAFWCNPISGHATLYWYQQILGQGPKLLIQFQNNGVVDDSQLPKDRFSAERLKGVDSTLKIQPAKLEDSAVYLCASSRFGGFGSGNTIYFGEGSWLTVV.

In its sample, this clonotype was seen many times. This chain connects TRBV12-3 or TRBV12-4 to TRBJ1-5; D perhaps matches TRBD1 (6 bases). Trimming stripped 5 bases from V and 1 base from J, with 24 bases between. The length of the CDR3 is 19 residues. The CDR3 loop reads CASSPSNGRSGVSNQPQHF. For the CDR3, the DNA is TGTGCCAGCAGTCCCTCCAATGGACGCTCAGGGGTGAGCAATCAGCCCCAGCATTTT.

Regarding this clonotype: A junction boundary mismatches the germline segment, possibly from a read error. This rearrangement joins TRBV12-3 or TRBV12-4 to TRBJ1-2; tentatively, D is TRBD1 (5 bases). The CDR3 has 13 amino acids. For the CDR3, the DNA is TGTACCAGCTGCCCCGGGGGGAACTATGGCTACACCTTC. This sequence encodes CTSCPGGNYGYTF.

The rearrangement uses TRBV13 and TRBJ1-4; D perhaps matches TRBD1 (5 bases). Trimming pared 0 bases from V and 10 bases from J, leaving 24 bases between. CDR1 PRHDT and CDR2 FYEKMQ come from the germline V gene (reference sequence). CDR3 size: 18 residues. CDR3 DNA: TGTGCCAGCAGCTTAGGTCAGAGGTTGGGACGTGGGCGTGCAAAACTGTTTTTT. Its protein is CASSLGQRLGRGRAKLFF.

In this sample, this clonotype turned up a few times. The chain recombines TRBV25-1 with TRBJ1-2; maybe TRBD1 (6 bases). Germline values: CDR1 MGHDK, CDR2 SYGVNS. The CDR3 is 14 residues long. Trimming pared 3 bases from V and 4 bases from J, leaving 12 bases between. CDR3 coding DNA: TGTGCCAGCAGTGACGCGGCGGGGGCCTATGGCTACACCTTC. It specifies CASSDAAGAYGYTF.

The rearrangement links TRBV7-9 to TRBJ1-4; tentatively, D is TRBD1 (6 bases). This CDR3 is 15 amino acids long. The germline V and J ends were trimmed by 0 bases and 7 bases, with 12 bases remaining between them. Germline loops: CDR1 SEHNR, CDR2 FQNEAQ (reference sequence). The CDR3, as DNA: TGTGCCAGCAGCTTAGCCCCGGCAGGGGTTGAAAAACTGTTTTTT. Translated: CASSLAPAGVEKLFF.

This rearrangement joins TRBV5-6 to TRBJ2-3; 8 nucleotides match TRBD1. In germline, CDR1 is SGHDT, CDR2 YYEEEE. The J segment lost 2 bases and the V segment lost 4 bases, leaving 6 bases of the junction unmatched. This CDR3 comprises 15 residues. DNA of the CDR3: TGTGCCAGCAGCGTGGGACAGGCCACCACAGATACGCAGTATTTT. It is translated as CASSVGQATTDTQYF. Full variable domain (remainder filled in from reference TRBV5-6 and TRBJ2-3): DAGVTQSPTHLIKTRGQQVTLRCSPKSGHDTVSWYQQALGQGPQFIFQYYEEEERQRGNFPDRFSGHQFPNYSSELNVNALLLGDSALYLCASSVGQATTDTQYFGPGTRLTVL.

Concerning this clonotype itself: Since a much larger clone is just one base distant, this may be a read error. This chain joins TRBV7-2 and TRBJ1-1; D might be TRBD1 (6 bases). Germline loops: CDR1 SGHTA, CDR2 FQGNSA. Trimming shortened V by 3 bases and J by 3 bases, and 11 bases separated the two germline ends. The CDR3 is 14 residues long. For the CDR3, the DNA is TGTGCCAGCAGCTTTGATTACAGGGACACTGAAGCTTTCTTT. Translation gives CASSFDYRDTEAFF.

This clonotype was detected many times. The V and J genes are TRBV15 and TRBJ2-3, with TRBD1 as a possible D gene (6 bases). CDR1 is LNHNV, CDR2 YYDKDF, per germline (reference sequence). This CDR3 has 16 amino acids. With 3 bases removed from V and 6 bases from J, the gap between germline ends came to 19 bases. CDR3 loop: CATSRGAGATGDTQYF. The CDR3 DNA sequence: TGTGCCACCAGCAGGGGGGCCGGGGCCACGGGGGATACGCAGTATTTT.

This clonotype was recorded a few times. This chain links TRBV27 with TRBJ2-7, with TRBD1 identical over 9 bases. This CDR3 is 14 amino acids long. Germline assignment: CDR1 MNHEY and CDR2 SMNVEV (reference sequence). V lost 8 bases to trimming and J lost 5 bases; unmatched junction nucleotides: 10. CDR3 coding DNA: TGTGCCAGCGGCCCGGGACAGGGTACCCACGAGCAGTACTTC. Encoded protein: CASGPGQGTHEQYF.

This clonotype was seen at least ten times. The chain uses TRBV6-4 and TRBJ1-5; D might be TRBD1 (6 bases). Germline V gene lookup returns CDR1 MRHNA and CDR2 SNTAGT. This CDR3 is 14 amino acids long. Trimming removed 4 bases from V and 4 bases from J, with 11 bases in between. The CDR3 coding sequence is TGTGCCAGCAGTGCCGGGGGGGCAAATCAGCCCCAGCATTTT. As protein: CASSAGGANQPQHF.

The chain employs TRBV6-2 or TRBV6-3 and TRBJ2-1, with 7 positions matching TRBD1. The germline V gene encodes CDR1 MNHEY and CDR2 SVGEGT. The junction had 4 bases not matched to a gene; V was cut back by 4 bases and J by 7 bases. This CDR3 comprises 13 residues. CDR3 sequence: CASSSGGDNEQFF. CDR3 DNA sequence: TGTGCCAGCAGTTCAGGGGGAGATAATGAGCAGTTCTTC.

This clonotype was seen a few times. The chain has TRBV28 and TRBJ1-4; D unresolved. Germline CDR1 reads MDHEN; CDR2 reads SYDVKM. The V end was cut by 2 bases, the J end by 7 bases, with 17 bases between. The CDR3 is 16 amino acids. The CDR3 nucleotides read TGTGCCAGCAGTTTACGGGTCCCCCCGTCAGGTGAAAAACTGTTTTTT. This translates into CASSLRVPPSGEKLFF.

This clonotype has ten or more counts. The gene calls are TRBV11-2 and TRBJ2-3; 9 bases line up with TRBD1. The ends lost 5 bases at V and 7 bases at J; junction bases unmatched: 13. The CDR3 is 16 residues long. Per the germline V gene, CDR1 is SGHAT and CDR2 is FQNNGV. The CDR3 is CASSPRPGQGLHTQYF. For the CDR3, the DNA is TGTGCCAGCAGCCCACGTCCGGGACAGGGCCTTCATACGCAGTATTTT. The complete variable domain, with remaining parts taken from reference TRBV11-2 and TRBJ2-3, reads EAGVAQSPRYKIIEKRQSVAFWCNPISGHATLYWYQQILGQGPKLLIQFQNNGVVDDSQLPKDRFSAERLKGVDSTLKIQPAKLEDSAVYLCASSPRPGQGLHTQYFGPGTRLTVL.

The sample holds many counts of this clonotype. The chain combines TRBV4-2 with TRBJ2-3; 8 bases map to TRBD2. The germline V gene encodes CDR1 LGHNA and CDR2 YNFKEQ. V trimming: 2 bases; J trimming: 2 bases; junction bases outside the gene matches: 6. CDR3 length: 16 amino acids. The CDR3 spells CASSQPSAGVTDTQYF. The CDR3 DNA follows: TGTGCCAGCAGCCAACCCTCAGCGGGGGTCACAGATACGCAGTATTTT.

This clonotype was detected many times. The J gene is TRBJ2-3, the V gene TRBV10-3; D unclear. There are 13 residues in the CDR3. From germline, CDR1 is ENHRY and CDR2 SYGVKD. Trimming took 6 bases from V and 0 from J, leaving 7 bases between them. The CDR3 DNA follows: TGTGCCATCAGGGATGCTAGCACAGATACGCAGTATTTT. Its protein is CAIRDASTDTQYF.

In its sample, this clonotype was seen many times. This sequence joins TRBV28 and TRBJ1-1, with D possibly matching TRBD1 (5 bases). Trimming took off 4 bases at V and 6 bases at J, with 12 bases between the two ends. The CDR3 is 13 amino acids. Germline V gene sequence: CDR1 MDHEN, CDR2 SYDVKM. The CDR3 region is CASSWDGYAEAFF. The CDR3 nucleotides are TGTGCCAGCAGTTGGGACGGATACGCTGAAGCTTTCTTT.

This clonotype was seen many times. The gene calls are TRBV6-2 or TRBV6-3 and TRBJ1-1; D unresolved. The CDR3 runs 13 residues. The V gene lost 7 bases and the J gene lost 3 bases, with 12 bases spanning the gap. In germline, CDR1 is MNHEY, CDR2 SVGEGT. The DNA of the CDR3 is TGTGCCAGCACCTCGACTGGAGACACTGAAGCTTTCTTT. It specifies CASTSTGDTEAFF.

A few counts support this clonotype. The V call is TRBV28, the J call TRBJ2-7; perhaps D is TRBD1 or TRBD2 (7 bases each). CDR1 and CDR2 from the germline V gene are MDHEN and SYDVKM. Deletions cut 5 bases from V and 0 bases from J, with 20 bases between. The CDR3 loop spans 17 amino acids. CDR3 sequence (DNA): TGTGCCAGCAGTCCCTTATGGGGGGGACAGACCTCCTACGAGCAGTACTTC. Protein: CASSPLWGGQTSYEQYF.

This clonotype occurred many times. J is TRBJ2-7 and V is TRBV28; 12 nucleotides agree with TRBD1. CDR1 is MDHEN and CDR2 is SYDVKM in the germline V gene. V lost 6 bases to trimming and J lost 6 bases; unmatched junction nucleotides: 9. This CDR3 comprises 15 residues. The CDR3 DNA reads as TGTGCCAGCAGGTATCCGGGACAGGGGGCTTTCGAGCAGTACTTC. Amino acid sequence: CASRYPGQGAFEQYF.

The rearrangement links TRBV12-3 or TRBV12-4 to TRBJ1-5; D perhaps matches TRBD1 (6 bases). The length of the CDR3 is 16 residues. The V end lost 0 bases, the J end lost 3 bases, and 12 bases lay between the germline ends. The CDR3 DNA follows: TGTGCCAGCAGTTTAGCGGCAGGGGAGATCAATCAGCCCCAGCATTTT. It encodes CASSLAAGEINQPQHF.

This clonotype was seen a single time. The V call is TRBV12-3 or TRBV12-4, the J call TRBJ2-1; no clear D gene. The CDR3 runs to 11 residues. Trimming stripped 9 bases from V and 6 bases from J, with 9 bases between. CDR3 amino acids: CASSHGNEQFF. The DNA of the CDR3 is TGTGCCAGTTCCCACGGCAATGAGCAGTTCTTC.

The J gene is TRBJ2-3, the V gene TRBV5-5; D is unresolved. The V and J ends lost 3 bases and 1 base respectively, with 15 bases between them. The germline CDR1 and CDR2 sequences are SGHKS and YYEKEE (reference sequence). This CDR3 is 16 amino acids long. CDR3 sequence reads: CASSSWVDTGTDTQYF. In nucleotides, the CDR3 is TGTGCCAGCAGCTCTTGGGTTGATACTGGCACAGATACGCAGTATTTT.

At least ten counts were recorded for this clonotype. The CDR3 spells CASSQDIVTSGSDEQYF. The DNA for the CDR3 is TGTGCCAGCAGCCAAGATATCGTGACTAGCGGGAGCGACGAGCAGTACTTC. The chain carries TRBV14 and TRBJ2-7; 12 bases fit TRBD2. The CDR3 consists of 17 residues. V lost 0 bases and J lost 5; bases outside the gene matches: 8. Germline-derived CDR1 and CDR2 are SGHDN and FVKESK.

The chain recombines TRBV20-1 with TRBJ2-1; possible D gene TRBD2, 7 bases. This CDR3 spans 15 amino acids. The germline V gene has CDR1 DFQATT and CDR2 SNEGSKA (reference sequence). Trimming cost V 2 bases and J 6 bases, with 17 bases left between them. The DNA of the CDR3 is TGCAGTGCTAGATCCGGGACAACGGGGGGCAATGAGCAGTTCTTC. Protein: CSARSGTTGGNEQFF.

This clonotype showed up just a few times. The chain links TRBV5-6 to TRBJ2-3; the D is unclear. V lost 1 base and J 0 bases, leaving 15 bases between the germline ends. This CDR3 is built from 17 residues. In germline, CDR1 is SGHDT, CDR2 YYEEEE. The CDR3 DNA sequence: TGTGCCAGCAGCTTGAATCCTCGTAGCATAAGCACAGATACGCAGTATTTT. The encoded protein is CASSLNPRSISTDTQYF.

This clonotype was counted many times. This chain joins TRBV4-3 and TRBJ2-7; TRBD2 might be the D (5 bases). Germline V CDR1 and CDR2: LGHNA, YSLEER. The CDR3 covers 15 residues. V lost 1 base to trimming and J lost 5 bases, with 15 bases between them. The CDR3 spells CASSQALQTSHEQYF. CDR3 DNA sequence: TGCGCCAGCAGCCAAGCCCTTCAAACTAGTCACGAGCAGTACTTC.

This clonotype is a singleton in its sample. The DNA of the CDR3 is TGTGCCAGTAGTATAGTTCGACAGAATGAGCAGTTCTTC. Residues: CASSIVRQNEQFF. The chain combines TRBV19 with TRBJ2-1, with D maybe TRBD1 (5 bases). CDR1 is LNHDA and CDR2 is SQIVND in the germline V gene (reference sequence). The CDR3 runs to 13 residues. Trimming cost V 1 base and J 7 bases, with 8 bases left between them.

There are a few counts of this clonotype. V is TRBV27 and J is TRBJ1-6, with D possibly matching TRBD1 (5 bases). Per germline, CDR1 MNHEY and CDR2 SMNVEV (reference sequence). V lost 3 bases, J lost 9 bases, and 9 bases lay in between. The CDR3 totals 13 residues. CDR3 nucleotide sequence: TGTGCCAGCAGTTTGGGGGGATTTTCACCCCTCCACTTT. Its protein product is CASSLGGFSPLHF.